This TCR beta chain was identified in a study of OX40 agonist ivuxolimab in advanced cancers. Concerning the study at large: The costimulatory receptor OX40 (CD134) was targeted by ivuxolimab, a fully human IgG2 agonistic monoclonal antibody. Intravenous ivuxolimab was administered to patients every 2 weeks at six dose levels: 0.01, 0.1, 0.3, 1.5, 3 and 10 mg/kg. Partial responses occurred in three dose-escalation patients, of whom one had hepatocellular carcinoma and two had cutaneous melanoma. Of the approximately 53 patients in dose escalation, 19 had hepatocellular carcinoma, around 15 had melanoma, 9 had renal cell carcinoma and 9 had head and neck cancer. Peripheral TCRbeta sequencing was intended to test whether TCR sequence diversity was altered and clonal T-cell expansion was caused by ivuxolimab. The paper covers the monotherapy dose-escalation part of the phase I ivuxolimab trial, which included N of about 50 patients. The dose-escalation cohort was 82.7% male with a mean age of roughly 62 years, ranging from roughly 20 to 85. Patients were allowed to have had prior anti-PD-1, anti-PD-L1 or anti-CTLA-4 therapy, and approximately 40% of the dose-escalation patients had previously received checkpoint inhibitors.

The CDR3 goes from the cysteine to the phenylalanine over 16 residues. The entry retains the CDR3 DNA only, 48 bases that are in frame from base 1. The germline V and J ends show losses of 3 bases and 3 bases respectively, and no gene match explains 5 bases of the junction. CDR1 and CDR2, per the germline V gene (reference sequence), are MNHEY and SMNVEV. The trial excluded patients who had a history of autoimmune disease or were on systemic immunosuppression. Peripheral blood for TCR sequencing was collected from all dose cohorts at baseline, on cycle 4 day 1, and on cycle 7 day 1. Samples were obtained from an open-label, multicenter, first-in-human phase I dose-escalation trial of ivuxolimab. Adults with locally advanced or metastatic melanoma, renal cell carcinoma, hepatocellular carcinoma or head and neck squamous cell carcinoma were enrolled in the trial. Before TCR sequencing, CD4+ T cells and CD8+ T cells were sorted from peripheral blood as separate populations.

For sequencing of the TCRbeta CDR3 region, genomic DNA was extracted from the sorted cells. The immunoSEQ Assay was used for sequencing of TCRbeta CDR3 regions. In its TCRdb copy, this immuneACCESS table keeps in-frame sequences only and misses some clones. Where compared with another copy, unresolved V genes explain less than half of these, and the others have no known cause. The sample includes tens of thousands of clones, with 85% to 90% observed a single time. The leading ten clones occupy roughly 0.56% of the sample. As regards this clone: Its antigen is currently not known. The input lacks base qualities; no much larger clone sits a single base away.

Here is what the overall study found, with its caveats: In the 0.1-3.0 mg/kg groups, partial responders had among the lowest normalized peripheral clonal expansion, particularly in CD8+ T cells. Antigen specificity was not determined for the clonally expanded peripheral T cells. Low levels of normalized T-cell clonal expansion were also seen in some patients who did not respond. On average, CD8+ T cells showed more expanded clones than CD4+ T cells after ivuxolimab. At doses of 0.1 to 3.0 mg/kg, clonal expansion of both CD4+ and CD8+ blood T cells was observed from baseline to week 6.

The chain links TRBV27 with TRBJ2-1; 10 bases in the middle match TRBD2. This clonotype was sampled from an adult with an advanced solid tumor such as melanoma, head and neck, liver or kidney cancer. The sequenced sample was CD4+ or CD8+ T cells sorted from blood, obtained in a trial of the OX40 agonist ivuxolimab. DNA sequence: TGTGCCAGCAGTTTCTTGACTAGCGGGCTCTACAATGAGCAGTTCTTC. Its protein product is CASSFLTSGLYNEQFF.